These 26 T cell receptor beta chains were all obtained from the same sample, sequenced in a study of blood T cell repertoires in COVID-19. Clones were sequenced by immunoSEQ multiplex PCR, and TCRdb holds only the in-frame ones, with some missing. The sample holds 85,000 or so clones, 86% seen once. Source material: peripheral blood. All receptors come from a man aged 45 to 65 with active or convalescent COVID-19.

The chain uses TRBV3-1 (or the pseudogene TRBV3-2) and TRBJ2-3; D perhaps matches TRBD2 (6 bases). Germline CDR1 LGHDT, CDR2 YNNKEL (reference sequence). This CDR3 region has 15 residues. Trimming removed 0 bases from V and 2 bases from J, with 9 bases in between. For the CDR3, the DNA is TGTGCCAGCAGCCAAGATACTAGCCTCACAGATACGCAGTATTTT. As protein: CASSQDTSLTDTQYF.

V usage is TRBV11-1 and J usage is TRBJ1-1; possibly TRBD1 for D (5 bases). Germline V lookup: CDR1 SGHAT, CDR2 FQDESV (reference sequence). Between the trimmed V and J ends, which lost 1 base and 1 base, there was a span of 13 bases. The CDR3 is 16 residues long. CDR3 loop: CASSLGLTGWNTEAFF. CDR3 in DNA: TGTGCCAGCAGCTTAGGTCTTACAGGTTGGAACACTGAAGCTTTCTTT.

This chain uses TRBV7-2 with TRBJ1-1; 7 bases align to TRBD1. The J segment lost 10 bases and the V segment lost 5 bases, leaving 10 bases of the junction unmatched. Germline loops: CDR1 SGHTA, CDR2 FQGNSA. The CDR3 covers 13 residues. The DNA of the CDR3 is TGTGCCAGCAGCCTGGGGGACAGAATGGGAGCTTTCTTT. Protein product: CASSLGDRMGAFF.

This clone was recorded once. In nucleotides, the CDR3 is TGTGCCAGCAGTGGTAGCGGGGTTCGCGAGCAGTACTTC. Protein sequence: CASSGSGVREQYF. This rearrangement joins TRBV2 to TRBJ2-7; TRBD2 aligns across 8 bases. The germline gives CDR1 SNHLY, CDR2 FYNNEI. V shed 4 bases, J shed 6 bases, and the junction held 5 bases outside the gene matches. The length of the CDR3 is 13 residues. The full variable domain, its missing parts supplied by reference TRBV2 and TRBJ2-7, is EPEVTQTPSHQVTQMGQEVILRCVPISNHLYFYWYRQILGQKVEFLVSFYNNEISEKSEIFDDQFSVERPDGSNFTLKIRSTKLEDSAMYFCASSGSGVREQYFGPGTRLTVT.

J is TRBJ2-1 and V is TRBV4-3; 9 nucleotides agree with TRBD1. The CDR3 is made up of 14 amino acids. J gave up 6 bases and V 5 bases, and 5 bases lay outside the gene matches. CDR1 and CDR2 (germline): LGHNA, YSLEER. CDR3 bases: TGCGCCAGCAGCGCGACAGGGGGTTTCAATGAGCAGTTCTTC. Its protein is CASSATGGFNEQFF.

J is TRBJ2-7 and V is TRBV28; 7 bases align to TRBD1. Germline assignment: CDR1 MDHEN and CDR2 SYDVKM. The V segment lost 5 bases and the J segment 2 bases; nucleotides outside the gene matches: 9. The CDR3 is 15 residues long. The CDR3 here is CASSLPGTATYEQYF. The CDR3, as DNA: TGTGCCAGCAGTCTGCCCGGGACAGCCACCTACGAGCAGTACTTC.

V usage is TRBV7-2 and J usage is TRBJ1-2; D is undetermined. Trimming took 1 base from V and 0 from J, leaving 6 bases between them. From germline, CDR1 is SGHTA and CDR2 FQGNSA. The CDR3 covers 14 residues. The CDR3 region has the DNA TGTGCCAGCAGCTTAGGAGGATCTAACTATGGCTACACCTTC. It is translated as CASSLGGSNYGYTF.

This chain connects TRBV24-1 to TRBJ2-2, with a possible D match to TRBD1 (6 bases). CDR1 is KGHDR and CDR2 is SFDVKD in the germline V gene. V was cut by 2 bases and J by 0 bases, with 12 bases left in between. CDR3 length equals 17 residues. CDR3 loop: CATSDWRQAANTGELFF. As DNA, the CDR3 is TGTGCCACCAGTGATTGGCGACAGGCCGCGAACACCGGGGAGCTGTTTTTT.

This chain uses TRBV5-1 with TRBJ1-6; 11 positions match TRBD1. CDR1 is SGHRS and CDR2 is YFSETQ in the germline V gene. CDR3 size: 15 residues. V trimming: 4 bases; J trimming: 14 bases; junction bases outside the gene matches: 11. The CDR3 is CASSQDRTGGGSLHF. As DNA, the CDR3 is TGCGCCAGCAGCCAAGACCGGACAGGGGGCGGGTCCCTCCACTTT.

DNA for the CDR3: TGCGCCAGCAGCCAAGATCGCGGGACAGGGGGAATATGGGAGCAGTTCTTC. Protein product: CASSQDRGTGGIWEQFF. This chain joins TRBV4-1 and TRBJ2-1; 11 nucleotides align to TRBD1. V shed 0 bases, J shed 10 bases, and the junction held 11 bases outside the gene matches. The CDR3 spans 17 residues. Germline V gene lookup returns CDR1 MGHRA and CDR2 YSYEKL.

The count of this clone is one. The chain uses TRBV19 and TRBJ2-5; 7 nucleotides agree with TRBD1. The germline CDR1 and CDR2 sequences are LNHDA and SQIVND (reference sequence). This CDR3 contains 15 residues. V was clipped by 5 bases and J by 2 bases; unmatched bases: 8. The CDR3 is CASSSPHRGQETQYF. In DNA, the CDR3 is TGTGCCAGTAGTTCCCCTCACAGGGGACAAGAGACCCAGTACTTC.

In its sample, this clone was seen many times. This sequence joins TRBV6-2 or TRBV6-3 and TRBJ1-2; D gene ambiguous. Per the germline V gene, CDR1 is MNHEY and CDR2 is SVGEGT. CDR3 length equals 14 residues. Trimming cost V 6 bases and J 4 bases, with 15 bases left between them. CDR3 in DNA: TGTGCCAGCAGCGAGACTCCACTTGCCTATGGCTACACCTTC. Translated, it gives CASSETPLAYGYTF.

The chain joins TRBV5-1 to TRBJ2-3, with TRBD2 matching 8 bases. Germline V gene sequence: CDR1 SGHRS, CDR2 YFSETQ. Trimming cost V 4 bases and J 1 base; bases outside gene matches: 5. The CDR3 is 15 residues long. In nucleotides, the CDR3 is TGCGCCAGCAGCGTCTCCGGGAGGGGCACAGATACGCAGTATTTT. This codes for CASSVSGRGTDTQYF.

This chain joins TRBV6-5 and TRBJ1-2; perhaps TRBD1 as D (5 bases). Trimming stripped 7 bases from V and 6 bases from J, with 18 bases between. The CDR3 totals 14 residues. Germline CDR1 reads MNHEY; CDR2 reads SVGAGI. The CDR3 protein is CASIPNGHVHGYTF. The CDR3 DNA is TGTGCCAGCATCCCCAACGGACACGTCCATGGCTACACCTTC.

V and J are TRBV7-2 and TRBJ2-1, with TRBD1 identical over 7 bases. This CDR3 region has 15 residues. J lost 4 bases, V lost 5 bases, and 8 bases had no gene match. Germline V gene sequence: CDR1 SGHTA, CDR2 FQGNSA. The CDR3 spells CASSVTGTVYNEQFF. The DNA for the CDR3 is TGTGCCAGCAGCGTAACCGGGACAGTTTACAATGAGCAGTTCTTC.

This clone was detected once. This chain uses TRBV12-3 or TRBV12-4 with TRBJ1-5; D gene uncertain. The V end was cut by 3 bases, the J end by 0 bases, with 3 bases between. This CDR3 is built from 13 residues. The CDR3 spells CASSFNSNQPQHF. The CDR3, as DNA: TGTGCCAGCAGTTTTAATAGCAATCAGCCCCAGCATTTT.

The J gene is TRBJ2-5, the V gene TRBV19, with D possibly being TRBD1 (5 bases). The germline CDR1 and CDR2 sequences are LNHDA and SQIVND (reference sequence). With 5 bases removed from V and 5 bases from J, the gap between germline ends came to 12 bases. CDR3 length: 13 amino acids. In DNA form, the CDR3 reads TGTGCCAGTAGTCAGGGTGTCTCGGAGACCCAGTACTTC. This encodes CASSQGVSETQYF. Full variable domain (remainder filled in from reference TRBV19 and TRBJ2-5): DGGITQSPKYLFRKEGQNVTLSCEQNLNHDAMYWYRQDPGQGLRLIYYSQIVNDFQKGDIAEGYSVSREKKESFPLTVTSAQKNPTAFYLCASSQGVSETQYFGPGTRLLVL.

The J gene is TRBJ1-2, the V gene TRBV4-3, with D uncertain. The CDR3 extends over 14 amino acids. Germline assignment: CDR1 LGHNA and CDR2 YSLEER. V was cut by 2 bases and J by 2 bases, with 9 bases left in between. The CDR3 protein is CASSQFKLNYGYTF. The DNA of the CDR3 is TGCGCCAGCAGCCAATTCAAGCTGAACTATGGCTACACCTTC.

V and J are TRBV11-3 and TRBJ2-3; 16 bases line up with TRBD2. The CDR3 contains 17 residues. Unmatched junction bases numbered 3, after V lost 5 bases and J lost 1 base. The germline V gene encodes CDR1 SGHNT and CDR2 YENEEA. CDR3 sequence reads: CASSQGLAGGGTDTQYF. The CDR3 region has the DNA TGTGCCAGCAGCCAGGGACTAGCGGGAGGGGGCACAGATACGCAGTATTTT.

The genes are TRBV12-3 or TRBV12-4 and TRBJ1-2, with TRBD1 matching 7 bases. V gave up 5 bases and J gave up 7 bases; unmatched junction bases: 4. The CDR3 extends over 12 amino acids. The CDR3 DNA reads TGTGCCAGCAGTCAGGGGGTCATTGGCTACACCTTC. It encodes CASSQGVIGYTF.

CDR3 sequence (DNA): TGTGCCAGCAGCTTATATAGTTCCGGGGCCAACGTCCTGACTTTC. Residues: CASSLYSSGANVLTF. V is TRBV11-3 and J is TRBJ2-6; no definite D call. The CDR3 consists of 15 residues. Germline V gene data show CDR1 as SGHNT and CDR2 as YENEEA. V was shortened by 2 bases and J by 4 bases, with 9 bases between the two germline ends.

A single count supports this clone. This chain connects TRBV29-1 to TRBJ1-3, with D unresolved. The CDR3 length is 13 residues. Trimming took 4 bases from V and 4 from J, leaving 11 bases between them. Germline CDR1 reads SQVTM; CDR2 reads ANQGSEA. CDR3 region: CSVGPRVGNTIYF. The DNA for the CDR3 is TGCAGCGTTGGACCGCGGGTGGGAAACACCATATATTTT.

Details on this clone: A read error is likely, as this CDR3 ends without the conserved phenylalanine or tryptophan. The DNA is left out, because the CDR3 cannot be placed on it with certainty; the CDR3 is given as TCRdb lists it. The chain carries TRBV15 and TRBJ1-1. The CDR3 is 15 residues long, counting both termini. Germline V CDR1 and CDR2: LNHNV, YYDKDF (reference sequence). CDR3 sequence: CATSTTWGGPREGSI.

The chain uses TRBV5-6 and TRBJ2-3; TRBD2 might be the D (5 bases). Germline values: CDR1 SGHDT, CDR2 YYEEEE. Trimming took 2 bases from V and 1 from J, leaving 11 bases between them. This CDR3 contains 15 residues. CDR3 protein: CASSFEGFGTDTQYF. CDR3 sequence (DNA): TGTGCCAGCAGCTTCGAGGGTTTTGGCACAGATACGCAGTATTTT.

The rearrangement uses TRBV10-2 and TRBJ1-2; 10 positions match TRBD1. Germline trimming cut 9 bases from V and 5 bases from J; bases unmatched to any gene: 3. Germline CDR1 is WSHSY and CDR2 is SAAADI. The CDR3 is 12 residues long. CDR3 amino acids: CASGQGGYGYTF. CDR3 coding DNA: TGCGCCAGTGGACAGGGGGGATATGGCTACACCTTC.

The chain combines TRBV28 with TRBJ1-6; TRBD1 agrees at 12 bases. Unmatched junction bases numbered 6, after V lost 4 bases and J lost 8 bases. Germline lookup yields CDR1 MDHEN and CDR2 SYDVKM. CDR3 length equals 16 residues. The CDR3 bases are TGTGCCAGCAGTTCATCCGGGACAGGGGGCGATTCACCCCTCCACTTT. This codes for CASSSSGTGGDSPLHF.